This T cell receptor (beta chain) was captured by sequencing in a study of cytomegalovirus exposure and HLA in healthy donors. General study points: For most TCR sequences rarity was the rule, although some public TCRs occurred in many donors. There were 160 or so TCR beta chains listed as cytomegalovirus-associated. For cytomegalovirus status, the classifier reportedly gave diagnoses with high specificity and sensitivity. Earlier analysis looked at TCR beta V segments, and most were productive about 87% or about 30% of the time.

This clone was counted between two and nine times. The antigen is unknown. The PCR employed 60 Vbeta primers together with 13 Jbeta primers. Sequencing used immunoSEQ multiplex PCR; TCRdb keeps in-frame clones, though not all of them. The sample yields around 100,000 clones, more than 80% seen once. With V trimmed by 0 bases and J by 5 bases, 11 bases remained unmatched. In germline, CDR1 is GTSNPN, CDR2 SVGIG (reference sequence). The CDR3 totals 19 residues. This chain links TRBV30 with TRBJ2-2, with 14 bases identical to TRBD2. Sequencing used PBMCs. The clonotype comes from a man aged 25 to 40 in good health and CMV-seronegative. CDR3 bases: TGTGCCTGGAGTGTATATACCGGACTAGCGGGAGGAGGTACCGGGGAGCTGTTTTTT. Translating gives CAWSVYTGLAGGGTGELFF. Combining the CDR3 with reference TRBV30 and TRBJ2-2 gives the whole variable domain SQTIHQWPATLVQPVGSPLSLECTVEGTSNPNLYWYRQAAGRGLQLLFYSVGIGQISSEVPQNLSASRPQDRQFILSSKKLLLSDSGFYLCAWSVYTGLAGGGTGELFFGEGSRLTVL.